What follows are 13 T cell receptor beta chains derived from one specimen sequenced in a study of blood T cell repertoires in COVID-19. Sequenced by immunoSEQ multiplex PCR; TCRdb stores in-frame clones only, minus some. The sample consists of about 270,000 clones, 86% of them appearing once. Sequencing used peripheral blood. Source of these receptors: a woman aged 70-85 years with COVID-19, enrolled during active disease.

CDR3 region: CASSVMDRVTAFF. CDR3 DNA sequence: TGTGCCAGCAGCGTAATGGACAGGGTGACAGCTTTCTTT. The V gene is TRBV9, the J gene TRBJ1-1; TRBD1 agrees at 8 bases. Germline V lookup: CDR1 SGDLS, CDR2 YYNGEE. The ends lost 1 base at V and 10 bases at J; junction bases unmatched: 6. The CDR3 is 13 amino acids.

In its sample, this clone was seen a few times. This chain links TRBV6-1 with TRBJ1-6; a possible D gene is TRBD1 (6 bases). V was cut by 4 bases and J by 7 bases, with 20 bases left in between. CDR1 MNHNS and CDR2 SASEGT come from the germline V gene. The CDR3 length is 17 residues. For the CDR3, the DNA is TGTGCCAGCAGTGGAATCATTGATACAGGGCCCAATTCACCCCTCCACTTT. It translates to CASSGIIDTGPNSPLHF.

The chain is built from TRBV4-1 and TRBJ2-1, with 8 bases fitting TRBD2. V gave up 4 bases and J gave up 9 bases; unmatched junction bases: 5. Per germline, CDR1 MGHRA and CDR2 YSYEKL. The CDR3 is 13 residues long. CDR3 DNA sequence: TGCGCCAGCAGCCTCCTCACTAGCGGTGAGCAGTTCTTC. It encodes CASSLLTSGEQFF.

The chain combines TRBV12-3 or TRBV12-4 with TRBJ2-2, with D possibly being TRBD2 (5 bases). The V end was cut by 3 bases, the J end by 7 bases, with 9 bases between. The CDR3 sequence is 13 residues long. CDR3 sequence: CASSFRDLGELFF. The CDR3, as DNA: TGTGCCAGCAGTTTCCGGGATCTCGGGGAGCTGTTTTTT.

In its sample, this clone was seen many times. In nucleotides, the CDR3 is TGTGCCAGCTTGACAGGGTTGTACTACGAGCAGTACTTC. It is translated as CASLTGLYYEQYF. The V and J genes are TRBV2 and TRBJ2-7; 7 nucleotides agree with TRBD1. In germline, CDR1 is SNHLY, CDR2 FYNNEI. The CDR3 totals 13 residues. The J segment lost 3 bases and the V segment lost 8 bases, leaving 7 bases of the junction unmatched.

V is TRBV5-1 and J is TRBJ2-2; weak D call: TRBD1 (6 bases). V was trimmed by 4 bases and J by 4 bases, leaving 14 bases between them. CDR3 length equals 15 residues. Germline loops: CDR1 SGHRS, CDR2 YFSETQ. CDR3 loop: CASSPTGISTGELFF. The CDR3 bases are TGCGCCAGCAGCCCTACAGGGATTTCCACCGGGGAGCTGTTTTTT.

The chain combines TRBV6-1 with TRBJ1-6; 9 bases fit TRBD1. This CDR3 is built from 15 residues. The V segment lost 2 bases and the J segment 6 bases; nucleotides outside the gene matches: 2. From germline, CDR1 is MNHNS and CDR2 SASEGT. The DNA for the CDR3 is TGTGCCAGCAGTGAATGGGGACAGGGTAATTCACCCCTCCACTTT. This encodes CASSEWGQGNSPLHF.

This chain links TRBV6-5 with TRBJ2-7, with 11 positions matching TRBD2. V shed 5 bases and J 7 bases; nucleotides not matched to a gene: 7. From germline, CDR1 is MNHEY and CDR2 SVGAGI. The CDR3 extends over 14 amino acids. DNA for the CDR3: TGTGCCAGCAGTCTAGCGGGGGGTACCGATGAGCAGTACTTC. Encoded protein: CASSLAGGTDEQYF.

This clone was observed a handful of times. V is TRBV5-6 and J is TRBJ1-6, with 8 nucleotides matching TRBD1. From germline, CDR1 is SGHDT and CDR2 YYEEEE. Trimming cost V 5 bases and J 10 bases; bases outside gene matches: 8. The CDR3 consists of 14 residues. Here the CDR3 DNA reads TGTGCCAGCAGTCAGGACAGGGTTGAGTCACCCCTCCACTTT. As protein: CASSQDRVESPLHF.

The rearrangement joins TRBV6-5 to TRBJ1-5, with a tentative D call TRBD1 (6 bases). The CDR3 extends over 15 amino acids. The germline gives CDR1 MNHEY, CDR2 SVGAGI. V lost 7 bases and J 7 bases, leaving 20 bases between the germline ends. CDR3 sequence reads: CASKPSRAGEQPQHF. The CDR3, as DNA: TGTGCCAGCAAACCTTCCAGGGCAGGGGAGCAGCCCCAGCATTTT.

The J gene is TRBJ1-2, the V gene TRBV7-8; TRBD1 aligns across 7 bases. Germline assignment: CDR1 SGHVS and CDR2 FQNEAQ. The ends lost 5 bases at V and 5 bases at J; junction bases unmatched: 11. The CDR3 loop spans 15 amino acids. The CDR3 here is CASSELGTVLYGYTF. The CDR3 coding sequence is TGTGCCAGCAGCGAACTAGGGACAGTTCTTTATGGCTACACCTTC.

This clone was observed a single time. The chain carries TRBV30 and TRBJ2-2, with 7 bases aligning to TRBD2. This CDR3 is built from 12 residues. Looked up from germline, CDR1 is GTSNPN and CDR2 is SVGIG (reference sequence). This CDR3 is CASWGGTGELFF. In DNA form, the CDR3 reads TGTGCTAGTTGGGGGGGGACCGGGGAGCTGTTTTTT.

The V gene is TRBV6-5, the J gene TRBJ2-2; 10 positions agree with TRBD2. After removal of 5 bases from V and 4 bases from J, the junction contained 4 bases not matched to a gene. Germline assignment: CDR1 MNHEY and CDR2 SVGAGI. The CDR3 loop spans 15 amino acids. In DNA form, the CDR3 reads TGTGCCAGCAGTCTTACTAGCGGGGTCACCGGGGAGCTGTTTTTT. Its translation is CASSLTSGVTGELFF.